This TCR beta chain is from a study of cytomegalovirus exposure and HLA in healthy donors. The overall study: Earlier work reported 100 million or so unique TCR beta sequences from roughly 180 million T cells. Samples from HLA-typed donors yielded about 85 million unique TCRs in an early data release. General observations from the study: A later analysis showed TCR association rates differing by HLA locus, peaking at DRB1 and lowest at HLA-C.

J was trimmed by 2 bases and V by 3 bases; bases with no gene match: 11. Germline CDR1 and CDR2: SQVTM and ANQGSEA. This CDR3 spans 17 amino acids. Use of 60 Vbeta and 13 Jbeta primers characterized the PCR. Assay: immunoSEQ multiplex PCR; the TCRdb copy retains only in-frame clones and omits some. The sample lists approximately 140,000 clones, about two thirds seen once, with approximately 1.6% in the top ten. Comment on this clone: What it binds is not known.

V is TRBV29-1 and J is TRBJ2-3, with 10 bases lining up with TRBD2. The receptor was isolated from a woman younger than 35 in good health and CMV-seronegative. The sample comprised PBMCs. CDR3 residues: CSVEASGSYGSTDTQYF. The CDR3 DNA follows: TGCAGCGTTGAGGCTAGCGGGAGCTATGGGTCCACAGATACGCAGTATTTT.